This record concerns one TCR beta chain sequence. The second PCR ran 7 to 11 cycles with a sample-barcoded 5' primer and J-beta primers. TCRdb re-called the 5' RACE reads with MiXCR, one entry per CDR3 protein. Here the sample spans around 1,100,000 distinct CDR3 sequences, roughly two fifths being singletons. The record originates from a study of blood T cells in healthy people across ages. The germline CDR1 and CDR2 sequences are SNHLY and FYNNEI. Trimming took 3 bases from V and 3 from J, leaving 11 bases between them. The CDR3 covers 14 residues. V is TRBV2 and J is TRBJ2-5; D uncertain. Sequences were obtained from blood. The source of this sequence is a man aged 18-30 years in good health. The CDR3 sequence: CASSDTSAEETQYF. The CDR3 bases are TGTGCCAGCAGTGACACCTCGGCAGAAGAGACCCAGTACTTC.